Listed here are 20 T cell receptor beta chains from one sample, sequenced in a study of breast tumors, draining lymph nodes, adjacent tissues (dated by TCRdb to 2015 to 2016). The library was built by means of multiplex PCR. The sequencer was an Illumina HiSeq 2000. Starting from the raw public reads, TCRdb applied fastp trimming at Q25, assembled clones with MiXCR and retained in-frame beta chains. Every distinct CDR3 protein forms one entry, paired with its most common genes and DNA. This sample is represented by 150,000 to 200,000 distinct CDR3 sequences; about 30% of them were singletons. Over 3.5% of the sample is taken by the ten largest. Lymph node samples were obtained from the axillary draining lymph nodes of breast cancer patients. The specimen sequenced was axillary lymph node tissue. The origin of the receptors is a female donor with breast cancer. Some clones in this sample may be carry-over from other donors' samples.

Note on this clonotype: A read error may explain this, as a much larger clone is one base away. The gene calls are TRBV11-2 and TRBJ2-7; D is unresolved. CDR3 length equals 16 residues. The germline gives CDR1 SGHAT, CDR2 FQNNGV. CDR3 sequence: CASSPYLPAPYYEPYF. CDR3 DNA sequence: TGTGCCAGCAGTCCCTATTTGCCAGCGCCCTACTACGAGCCGTACTTC.

Notes on this clonotype: Being one base from a much bigger clone, this may be a read error. V and J are TRBV6-6 and TRBJ2-1; TRBD2 agrees at 15 bases. Trimming cost V 5 bases and J 8 bases; bases outside gene matches: 4. CDR1 and CDR2 from the germline V gene are MNHNY and SVGAGI (reference sequence). The CDR3 runs to 15 residues. CDR3 in DNA: TGTGCCAGCAGTGATGGACTAGCGGGAGGGGATGAGCAGTTCTTC. It specifies CASSDGLAGGDEQFF.

This clonotype was seen many times. This chain joins TRBV7-9 and TRBJ2-3; no clear D. V was cut by 5 bases and J by 2 bases, with 17 bases left in between. Germline V gene sequence: CDR1 SEHNR, CDR2 FQNEAQ (reference sequence). CDR3 size: 16 residues. DNA of the CDR3: TGTGCCAGCAGCCCAGTCGATGTTTTCAACACAGATACGCAGTATTTT. This sequence encodes CASSPVDVFNTDTQYF.

This clonotype was seen a single time. V and J are TRBV19 and TRBJ1-5; D is unresolved. Germline CDR1 reads LNHDA; CDR2 reads SQIVND (reference sequence). Deletions cut 6 bases from V and 12 bases from J, with 3 bases between. The CDR3 loop spans 8 amino acids. The CDR3 nucleotides are TGTGCCAGTAGCGGCCAGCATTTT. Amino acid sequence: CASSGQHF.

This rearrangement joins TRBV5-1 to TRBJ2-4, with D unclear. The CDR3 loop spans 13 amino acids. V lost 0 bases, J lost 7 bases, and 8 bases lay in between. Germline loops: CDR1 SGHRS, CDR2 YFSETQ. Here the CDR3 reads CASSLAGGNIQYF. The CDR3, as DNA: TGCGCCAGCAGCTTGGCAGGTGGGAACATTCAGTACTTC.

This clonotype was counted ten times or more. V usage is TRBV5-8 and J usage is TRBJ2-2; the match to TRBD2 covers 11 bases. Germline V gene sequence: CDR1 SGHTS, CDR2 YDEGEE. There are 16 residues in the CDR3. The trim removed 4 bases at V and 2 bases at J, leaving 4 bases unmatched. CDR3 DNA sequence: TGTGCCAGCAGCCGTCGACTAGCGGGAAACACCGGGGAGCTGTTTTTT. It specifies CASSRRLAGNTGELFF.

This clonotype was recorded many times. A junction end diverges from the germline sequence, so it may reflect a read error. The J gene is TRBJ2-1, the V gene TRBV5-6; 11 bases are shared with TRBD2. This CDR3 region has 19 residues. Germline CDR1 SGHDT, CDR2 YYEEEE. Here the CDR3 reads CAGSPSLAGGSFYYNEQFF. CDR3 in DNA: TGTGCCGGCAGCCCGTCCCTAGCGGGGGGCTCCTTCTACTACAATGAGCAGTTCTTC.

The chain employs TRBV15 and TRBJ2-1; tentatively, D is TRBD2 (6 bases). V was shortened by 1 base and J by 4 bases, with 20 bases between the two germline ends. The CDR3 spans 18 residues. Germline CDR1 LNHNV, CDR2 YYDKDF (reference sequence). DNA for the CDR3: TGTGCCACCAGCAGAGGGGACTGGAGAAGTCCTGGGTACAATGAGCAGTTCTTC. It is translated as CATSRGDWRSPGYNEQFF.

This clonotype was observed a handful of times. Possible read error: a much larger clone is one base away. The chain joins TRBV4-2 to TRBJ1-4, with D possibly being TRBD1 (6 bases). Trimming took 3 bases from V and 3 from J, leaving 11 bases between them. The CDR3 runs to 15 residues. CDR1 is LGHNA, CDR2 YNFKEQ, per germline. The chain's CDR3 is CASSHEGEANEKLFF. The CDR3 DNA follows: TGTGCCAGCAGCCACGAGGGGGAAGCTAATGAAAAACTGTTTTTT.

Many counts were recorded for this clonotype. The chain uses TRBV24-1 and TRBJ2-5; 7 positions agree with TRBD1. V was pared by 3 bases and J by 3 bases, with 3 bases of the junction left unmatched. Per germline, CDR1 KGHDR and CDR2 SFDVKD. CDR3 length equals 14 residues. Here the CDR3 DNA reads TGTGCCACCAGTGATACGACAGGGAAAGAGACCCAGTACTTC. It codes for CATSDTTGKETQYF.

This clonotype occurred many times. The chain carries TRBV7-9 and TRBJ2-5, with 9 bases lining up with TRBD2. Germline assignment: CDR1 SEHNR and CDR2 FQNEAQ (reference sequence). The V segment lost 7 bases and the J segment 2 bases; nucleotides outside the gene matches: 8. The CDR3 extends over 15 amino acids. For the CDR3, the DNA is TGTGCCAGCATAAGCGGGGGGCGGAATCAAGAGACCCAGTACTTC. Protein product: CASISGGRNQETQYF.

This clonotype was observed many times. J is TRBJ2-2 and V is TRBV19, with D hard to call. Germline-derived CDR1 and CDR2 are LNHDA and SQIVND (reference sequence). V gave up 3 bases and J gave up 6 bases, with 11 bases separating them. The CDR3 length is 14 residues. The CDR3 reads CASSMVGKPGELFF. The DNA of the CDR3 is TGTGCCAGTAGTATGGTGGGTAAACCCGGGGAGCTGTTTTTT.

This clonotype was picked up one time. The conserved phenylalanine or tryptophan normally closing the CDR3 is absent here, so this likely arose from a read error. The chain carries TRBV6-5 and TRBJ2-1; 7 nucleotides agree with TRBD2. Germline assignment: CDR1 MNHEY and CDR2 SVGAGI. This CDR3 comprises 15 residues. This CDR3 is CASRPGGSSYNEQFC. In DNA form, the CDR3 reads TGTGCCAGCAGGCCGGGGGGTAGCTCCTACAACGAGCAGTTCTGC.

A single count supports this clonotype. The gene calls are TRBV5-1 and TRBJ2-3, with TRBD1 identical over 8 bases. From germline, CDR1 is SGHRS and CDR2 YFSETQ. This CDR3 has 14 residues. Trimming at V came to 3 bases and at J to 11 bases, leaving 11 bases not matched to a gene. CDR3 nucleotides: TGCGCCAGCAGCTGGACAGGGCTCGGCAATGAGCAGTATTTT. This gives the protein CASSWTGLGNEQYF.

This sequence joins TRBV15 and TRBJ1-5, with 9 bases that match TRBD1. Germline V gives CDR1 LNHNV, CDR2 YYDKDF (reference sequence). The CDR3 extends over 19 amino acids. V was clipped by 3 bases and J by 1 base; unmatched bases: 13. As DNA, the CDR3 is TGTGCCACCAGCAGCTTGGTCCCTCTCGGACAGGGGAGCAATCAGCCCCAGCATTTT. Translated: CATSSLVPLGQGSNQPQHF.

The rearrangement joins TRBV7-9 to TRBJ1-1, with a weak D call TRBD1 (6 bases). Trimming took off 5 bases at V and 5 bases at J, with 18 bases between the two ends. The CDR3 contains 15 residues. Germline V gives CDR1 SEHNR, CDR2 FQNEAQ (reference sequence). The CDR3 region is CASSALAGGQTEAFF. CDR3 DNA: TGTGCCAGCAGCGCTCTAGCGGGGGGGCAGACTGAAGCTTTCTTT.

This clonotype was counted only a few times. This chain links TRBV11-1 with TRBJ1-1; D gene unclear. V was cut by 0 bases and J by 4 bases, with 15 bases left in between. Germline loops: CDR1 SGHAT, CDR2 FQDESV (reference sequence). This CDR3 contains 16 residues. CDR3: CASSLAQELGFTEAFF. The CDR3 region has the DNA TGTGCCAGCAGCTTAGCTCAAGAGCTAGGGTTCACTGAAGCTTTCTTT.

In this sample, this clonotype turned up many times. This sequence joins TRBV7-8 and TRBJ1-6; 9 nucleotides line up with TRBD1. CDR3 length: 17 residues. Germline loops: CDR1 SGHVS, CDR2 FQNEAQ. The V and J ends lost 0 bases and 5 bases, in that order; junction bases with no gene match: 5. The CDR3 here is CASSLATGTGNNSPLHF. As DNA, the CDR3 is TGTGCCAGCAGCTTAGCTACCGGGACAGGGAATAATTCACCCCTCCACTTT.

The chain recombines TRBV7-2 with TRBJ1-4; 10 bases match TRBD1. The V segment lost 4 bases and the J segment 13 bases; nucleotides outside the gene matches: 15. Germline V gene sequence: CDR1 SGHTA, CDR2 FQGNSA. The CDR3 has 16 amino acids. CDR3 bases: TGTGCCAGCAGCTCATTCCGGGACAGGGGTAGGGAAGGACTGTTTTTT. This sequence encodes CASSSFRDRGREGLFF. The full variable domain, completed using reference TRBV7-2 and TRBJ1-4, is GAGVSQSPSNKVTEKGKDVELRCDPISGHTALYWYRQSLGQGLEFLIYFQGNSAPDKSGLPSDRFSAERTGGSVSTLTIQRTQQEDSAVYLCASSSFRDRGREGLFFGSGTQLSVL.

V usage is TRBV25-1 and J usage is TRBJ1-2, with TRBD1 matching 8 bases. The germline V gene encodes CDR1 MGHDK and CDR2 SYGVNS. Trimming cost V 3 bases and J 6 bases; bases outside gene matches: 6. The CDR3 runs to 14 residues. The CDR3 reads CASSDRGQGDGYTF. CDR3 in DNA: TGTGCCAGCAGTGACAGGGGGCAGGGGGATGGCTACACCTTC.